The 20 T cell receptor beta chains below all came from one sample that was sequenced in a study of control samples from healthy donors and cancer patients. Here immunoSEQ multiplex PCR was the method, and the copy in TCRdb shows in-frame clones only, minus some. The table has 120,000 to 150,000 clones, 89% seen once; the top ten hold over 4%. The sequenced sample consisted of blood. The source is a man aged 25 to 45 in good health.

The genes are TRBV28 and TRBJ1-1; the D is unclear. The germline CDR1 and CDR2 sequences are MDHEN and SYDVKM. The CDR3 length is 13 residues. The ends were cut back, 2 bases at V and 3 bases at J, with 7 bases in the middle. In nucleotides, the CDR3 is TGTGCCAGCAGTTTAGGCCGCGACACTGAAGCTTTCTTT. Residues: CASSLGRDTEAFF.

The chain combines TRBV7-2 with TRBJ2-2, with D maybe TRBD1 (6 bases). V lost 8 bases to trimming and J lost 0 bases, with 10 bases between them. The CDR3 covers 14 residues. CDR1 and CDR2 from the germline V gene are SGHTA and FQGNSA. Written as DNA, the CDR3 is TGTGCCAGCGAACAGGGTTCGAACACCGGGGAGCTGTTTTTT. Translating gives CASEQGSNTGELFF.

The chain joins TRBV19 to TRBJ2-1, with 9 bases lining up with TRBD1. V lost 4 bases, J lost 6 bases, and 10 bases stayed unmatched. The CDR3 length is 16 residues. The germline V gene has CDR1 LNHDA and CDR2 SQIVND (reference sequence). The CDR3: CASSKYGTGRSNEQFF. Here the CDR3 DNA reads TGTGCCAGTAGTAAATACGGGACAGGGAGGAGCAATGAGCAGTTCTTC. The full variable domain, completed using reference TRBV19 and TRBJ2-1, is DGGITQSPKYLFRKEGQNVTLSCEQNLNHDAMYWYRQDPGQGLRLIYYSQIVNDFQKGDIAEGYSVSREKKESFPLTVTSAQKNPTAFYLCASSKYGTGRSNEQFFGPGTRLTVL.

The chain recombines TRBV4-1 with TRBJ2-7; D is ambiguous. There are 13 residues in the CDR3. V was pared by 2 bases and J by 8 bases, with 13 bases between. Germline-derived CDR1 and CDR2 are MGHRA and YSYEKL. The CDR3 DNA reads as TGCGCCAGCAGCCAAAATTCCATAGGCCAGCAGTACTTC. Protein: CASSQNSIGQQYF.

Remarks on this clone: The sample carries other DNA sequences with the same CDR3. The rearrangement uses TRBV19 and TRBJ2-5; TRBD2 matches at 11 bases. Trimming took 5 bases from V and 5 from J; bases not matched to a gene: 4. The V gene's germline CDR1 is LNHDA and CDR2 SQIVND (reference sequence). CDR3 size: 14 residues. The CDR3 loop is CASSGTSGGETQYF. For the CDR3, the DNA is TGTGCCAGTAGTGGGACTAGCGGCGGGGAGACCCAGTACTTC.

This chain links TRBV7-9 with TRBJ2-7; 7 nucleotides match TRBD2. Trimming took 0 bases from V and 1 from J; bases not matched to a gene: 3. Germline V gene data show CDR1 as SEHNR and CDR2 as FQNEAQ (reference sequence). This CDR3 has 15 amino acids. The CDR3 DNA is TGTGCCAGCAGCTTAGCGACGGGGGGATCCTACGAGCAGTACTTC. This gives the protein CASSLATGGSYEQYF.

For the CDR3, the DNA is TGCGCCAGCAGCCAAGACCTTGGCAGCCAGGATGAAAAACTGTTTTTT. This encodes CASSQDLGSQDEKLFF. V is TRBV4-3 and J is TRBJ1-4; the D is unclear. Between the trimmed V and J ends, which lost 0 bases and 6 bases, there was a span of 14 bases. From germline, CDR1 is LGHNA and CDR2 YSLEER. The CDR3 sequence is 16 residues long.

J is TRBJ1-2 and V is TRBV7-9; maybe TRBD1 (5 bases). Germline CDR1 and CDR2: SEHNR and FQNEAQ (reference sequence). V was pared by 5 bases and J by 5 bases, with 12 bases between. This CDR3 contains 13 residues. The CDR3 bases are TGTGCCAGCAGCCCACGACAGCTATATGGCTACACCTTC. This codes for CASSPRQLYGYTF.

The chain has TRBV6-5 and TRBJ2-7, with D perhaps matching TRBD1 (6 bases). V was cut by 8 bases and J by 3 bases, with 11 bases left in between. The germline CDR1 and CDR2 sequences are MNHEY and SVGAGI. This CDR3 contains 12 residues. DNA of the CDR3: TGTGCCAGCGGGCCACAGGGCTACGAGCAGTACTTC. As protein: CASGPQGYEQYF.

This sequence joins TRBV4-2 and TRBJ2-6; possibly TRBD1 for D (6 bases). Looked up from germline, CDR1 is LGHNA and CDR2 is YNFKEQ. The CDR3 loop spans 17 amino acids. V was pared by 4 bases and J by 2 bases, with 15 bases between. This chain's CDR3 is CASSPSLKGAGANVLTF. The CDR3 DNA sequence: TGTGCCAGCAGCCCTTCACTCAAGGGGGCTGGGGCCAACGTCCTGACTTTC.

The chain joins TRBV12-3 or TRBV12-4 to TRBJ1-2; D gene unclear. The CDR3 spans 13 residues. V was pared by 7 bases and J by 2 bases, with 11 bases between. CDR3 DNA: TGTGCCAGCACTCAAAGGGAGAACTATGGCTACACCTTC. Protein sequence: CASTQRENYGYTF.

The rearrangement joins TRBV2 to TRBJ2-1; 10 nucleotides align to TRBD2. CDR3 length equals 17 residues. Germline values: CDR1 SNHLY, CDR2 FYNNEI. V trimming: 7 bases; J trimming: 8 bases; junction bases outside the gene matches: 17. CDR3 in amino acids: CASTLEGLAGVGDEQFF. The CDR3 bases are TGTGCCAGCACACTAGAGGGGCTAGCGGGAGTTGGCGATGAGCAGTTCTTC.

V gene TRBV6-6 combines with J gene TRBJ1-1; 7 nucleotides agree with TRBD1. This CDR3 is 16 amino acids long. Trimming at V came to 1 base and at J to 1 base, leaving 6 bases not matched to a gene. The germline gives CDR1 MNHNY, CDR2 SVGAGI (reference sequence). Here the CDR3 reads CASSYFHRGGNTEAFF. The CDR3 nucleotides read TGTGCCAGCAGTTACTTCCACAGGGGTGGGAACACTGAAGCTTTCTTT.

V gene TRBV10-2 combines with J gene TRBJ2-1; 9 bases are shared with TRBD1. This CDR3 is 14 amino acids long. Per germline, CDR1 WSHSY and CDR2 SAAADI. V shed 8 bases, J shed 3 bases, and the junction held 5 bases outside the gene matches. CDR3 in DNA: TGCGCCAGCGGGGACAGGGATAACTACAATGAGCAGTTCTTC. Its protein is CASGDRDNYNEQFF.

This chain uses TRBV19 with TRBJ2-2; 8 bases align to TRBD2. CDR1 LNHDA and CDR2 SQIVND come from the germline V gene (reference sequence). V was pared by 8 bases and J by 2 bases, with 10 bases of the junction left unmatched. The CDR3 runs to 16 residues. CDR3 sequence: CASRGGSAVNTGELFF. The CDR3 coding sequence is TGTGCCAGTCGGGGGGGGTCGGCGGTTAACACCGGGGAGCTGTTTTTT. The variable domain in full, completed from reference TRBV19 and TRBJ2-2, reads DGGITQSPKYLFRKEGQNVTLSCEQNLNHDAMYWYRQDPGQGLRLIYYSQIVNDFQKGDIAEGYSVSREKKESFPLTVTSAQKNPTAFYLCASRGGSAVNTGELFFGEGSRLTVL.

The chain links TRBV7-9 to TRBJ2-7; either TRBD1 or TRBD2 may fit D (5 bases each). V lost 2 bases to trimming and J lost 3 bases, with 17 bases between them. The CDR3 covers 16 residues. The germline V gene encodes CDR1 SEHNR and CDR2 FQNEAQ (reference sequence). The CDR3 nucleotides read TGTGCCAGCAGCTTATCGGACGATCGGGGCTTCTACGAGCAGTACTTC. Translated, it gives CASSLSDDRGFYEQYF.

This chain connects TRBV4-2 to TRBJ1-5, with D hard to call. V was clipped by 0 bases and J by 0 bases, with 9 bases between them. The CDR3 contains 16 residues. Germline CDR1 reads LGHNA; CDR2 reads YNFKEQ. The CDR3 sequence: CASSQERKISNQPQHF. As DNA, the CDR3 is TGTGCCAGCAGCCAAGAACGGAAAATTAGCAATCAGCCCCAGCATTTT.

This sequence joins TRBV7-3 and TRBJ2-3, with D possibly being TRBD2 (6 bases). Germline lookup yields CDR1 SGHTA and CDR2 FQGTGA. V was shortened by 5 bases and J by 6 bases, with 18 bases between the two germline ends. The CDR3 spans 15 residues. The CDR3 nucleotides read TGTGCCAGCAGCCGAGCGGGCGACTGGGCGGATACGCAGTATTTT. This translates into CASSRAGDWADTQYF. Full variable domain (remainder filled in from reference TRBV7-3 and TRBJ2-3): GAGVSQTPSNKVTEKGKYVELRCDPISGHTALYWYRQSLGQGPEFLIYFQGTGAADDSGLPNDRFFAVRPEGSVSTLKIQRTERGDSAVYLCASSRAGDWADTQYFGPGTRLTVL.

This chain uses TRBV10-3 with TRBJ2-7, with D possibly matching TRBD2 (5 bases). Germline CDR1 is ENHRY and CDR2 is SYGVKD. V lost 5 bases, J lost 4 bases, and 12 bases lay in between. The length of the CDR3 is 13 residues. CDR3 sequence reads: CAISPSSGYEQYF. DNA of the CDR3: TGTGCCATCAGTCCCAGTTCGGGATACGAGCAGTACTTC.

V and J are TRBV5-5 and TRBJ2-3; 11 bases are shared with TRBD2. V was clipped by 4 bases and J by 0 bases; unmatched bases: 1. This CDR3 region has 15 residues. The germline CDR1 and CDR2 sequences are SGHKS and YYEKEE (reference sequence). The CDR3: CASSRTSGSTDTQYF. The DNA for the CDR3 is TGTGCCAGCAGCAGGACTAGCGGGAGCACAGATACGCAGTATTTT.